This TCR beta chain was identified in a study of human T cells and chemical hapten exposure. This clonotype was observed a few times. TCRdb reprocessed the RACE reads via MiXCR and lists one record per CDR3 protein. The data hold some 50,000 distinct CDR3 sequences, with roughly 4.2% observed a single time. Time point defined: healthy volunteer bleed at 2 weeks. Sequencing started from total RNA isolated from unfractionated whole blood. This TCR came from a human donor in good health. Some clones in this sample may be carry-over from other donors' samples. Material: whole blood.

The CDR3 nucleotides are TGTGCCAGCAGACTACGACAGGGTTTATCACCCCTCCACTTT. It specifies CASRLRQGLSPLHF. This chain links TRBV21-1 with TRBJ1-6; the table's D call, TRBD1, has no DNA check behind it. TRBV21-1 is designated a pseudogene. The length of the CDR3 is 14 residues.